This T cell receptor beta chain was captured by sequencing in a study of molecular identifiers for immune sequencing clone quantification. This clonotype was found many times. What it binds is unknown. The CDR3 is 14 residues long. Germline V gives CDR1 SEHNR, CDR2 FQNEAQ (reference sequence). V gave up 4 bases and J gave up 8 bases; unmatched junction bases: 7. Using its own MiXCR run on the PCR reads, TCRdb lists one record per CDR3 protein. The sample lists more than 300,000 distinct CDR3 sequences, around a fifth occurring once. Study results and limitations: Detecting spiked Jurkat TCR RNA from one cell among 950,000 to 1,000,000 naive cells was reportedly possible.

The TCR sequence derives from a human donor in good health. Some libraries in this study had Jurkat cell RNA spiked in. V and J are TRBV7-9 and TRBJ2-2, with 7 nucleotides matching TRBD1. The material sequenced was naive CD8+ T cells from blood, with Jurkat cell RNA spiked in. Stated subset: FACS-sorted CD8+CD4-CCR7+CD45RA+ naive T cells. In DNA form, the CDR3 reads TGTGCCAGCAGCTCTCCGGGACAGCCTGGGGAGCTGTTTTTT. It is translated as CASSSPGQPGELFF. The full variable domain, rest sourced from reference TRBV7-9 and TRBJ2-2, is DTGVSQNPRHKITKRGQNVTFRCDPISEHNRLYWYRQTLGQGPEFLTYFQNEAQLEKSRLLSDRFSAERPKGSFSTLEIQRTEQGDSAMYLCASSSPGQPGELFFGEGSRLTVL.